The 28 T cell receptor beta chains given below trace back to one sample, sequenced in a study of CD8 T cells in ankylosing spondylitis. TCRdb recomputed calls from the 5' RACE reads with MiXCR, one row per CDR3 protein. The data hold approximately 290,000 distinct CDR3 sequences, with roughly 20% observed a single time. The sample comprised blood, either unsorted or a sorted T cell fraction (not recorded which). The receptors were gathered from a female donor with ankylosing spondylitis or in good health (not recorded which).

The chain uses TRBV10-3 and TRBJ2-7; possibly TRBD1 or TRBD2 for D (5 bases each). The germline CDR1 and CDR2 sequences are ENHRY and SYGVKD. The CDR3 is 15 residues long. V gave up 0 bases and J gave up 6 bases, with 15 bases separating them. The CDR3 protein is CAISESNGFGGEQYF. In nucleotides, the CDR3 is TGTGCCATCAGTGAGTCGAATGGTTTTGGGGGCGAGCAGTACTTC.

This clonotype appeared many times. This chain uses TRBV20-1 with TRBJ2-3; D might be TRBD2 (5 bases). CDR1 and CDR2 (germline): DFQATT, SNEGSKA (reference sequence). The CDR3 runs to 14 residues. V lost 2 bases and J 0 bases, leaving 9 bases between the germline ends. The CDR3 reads CSARKRTSTDTQYF. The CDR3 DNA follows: TGCAGTGCTAGAAAACGGACTAGCACAGATACGCAGTATTTT.

The CDR3 DNA is TGCGCCAGCAGCGAAACGGGACTAGCGGGAAACGAGCAGTACTTC. Translation gives CASSETGLAGNEQYF. The chain combines TRBV5-1 with TRBJ2-7, with 13 bases lining up with TRBD2. The CDR3 length is 15 residues. Germline lookup yields CDR1 SGHRS and CDR2 YFSETQ. The ends lost 4 bases at V and 5 bases at J; junction bases unmatched: 6.

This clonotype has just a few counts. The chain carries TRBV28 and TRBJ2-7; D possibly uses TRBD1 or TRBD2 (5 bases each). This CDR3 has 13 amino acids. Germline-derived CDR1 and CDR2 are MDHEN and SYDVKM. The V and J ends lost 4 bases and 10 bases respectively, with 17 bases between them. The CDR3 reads CASSSSPLGDQYF. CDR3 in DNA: TGTGCCAGCAGTTCCTCCCCCTTGGGGGACCAGTACTTC.

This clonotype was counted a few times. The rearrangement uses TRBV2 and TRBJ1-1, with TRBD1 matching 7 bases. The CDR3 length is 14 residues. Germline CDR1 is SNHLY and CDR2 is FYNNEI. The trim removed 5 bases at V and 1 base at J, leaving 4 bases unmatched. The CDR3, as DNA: TGTGCCAGCAGTTTGACAGGGTGGAACACTGAAGCTTTCTTT. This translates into CASSLTGWNTEAFF.

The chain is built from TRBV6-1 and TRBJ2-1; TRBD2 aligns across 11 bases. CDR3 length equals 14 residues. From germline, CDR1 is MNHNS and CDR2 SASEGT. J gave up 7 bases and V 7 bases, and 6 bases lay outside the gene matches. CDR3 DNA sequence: TGTGCCAGCACAGCTAGCGGGAGGCGTAATGAGCAGTTCTTC. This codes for CASTASGRRNEQFF.

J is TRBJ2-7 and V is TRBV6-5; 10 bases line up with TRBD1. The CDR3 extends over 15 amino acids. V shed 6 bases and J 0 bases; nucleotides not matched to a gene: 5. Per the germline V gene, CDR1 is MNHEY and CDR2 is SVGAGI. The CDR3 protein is CASSTDRGISYEQYF. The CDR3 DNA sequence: TGTGCCAGCAGCACGGACAGGGGGATCTCCTACGAGCAGTACTTC.

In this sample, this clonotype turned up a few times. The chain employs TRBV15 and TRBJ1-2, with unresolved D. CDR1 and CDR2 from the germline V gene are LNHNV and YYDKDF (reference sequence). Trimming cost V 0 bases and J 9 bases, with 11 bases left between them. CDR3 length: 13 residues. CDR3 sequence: CATSRDLYRSYTF. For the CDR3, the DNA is TGTGCCACCAGCAGAGATCTGTACAGAAGCTACACCTTC.

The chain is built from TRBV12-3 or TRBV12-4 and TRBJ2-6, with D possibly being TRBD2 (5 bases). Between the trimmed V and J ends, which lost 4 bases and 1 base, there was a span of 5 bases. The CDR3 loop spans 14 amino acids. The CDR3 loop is CASSWTSGANVLTF. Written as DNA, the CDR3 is TGTGCCAGCAGTTGGACTTCTGGGGCCAACGTCCTGACTTTC.

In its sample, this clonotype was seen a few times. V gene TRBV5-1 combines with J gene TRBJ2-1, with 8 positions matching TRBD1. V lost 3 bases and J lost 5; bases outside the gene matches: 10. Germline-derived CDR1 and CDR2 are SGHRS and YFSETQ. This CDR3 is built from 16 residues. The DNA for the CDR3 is TGCGCCAGCAGCTCCCAGACAGGGGCAGGCAACAATGAGCAGTTCTTC. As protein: CASSSQTGAGNNEQFF. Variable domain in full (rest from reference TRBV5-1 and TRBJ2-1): KAGVTQTPRYLIKTRGQQVTLSCSPISGHRSVSWYQQTPGQGLQFLFEYFSETQRNKGNFPGRFSGRQFSNSRSEMNVSTLELGDSALYLCASSSQTGAGNNEQFFGPGTRLTVL.

CDR3 in DNA: TGTGCCAGCGGGACTCACTACGAGCAGTACTTC. Amino acids: CASGTHYEQYF. V and J are TRBV12-3 or TRBV12-4 and TRBJ2-7, with D possibly being TRBD2 (6 bases). Trimming removed 8 bases at V and 3 bases at J, with 8 bases between. The CDR3 length is 11 residues.

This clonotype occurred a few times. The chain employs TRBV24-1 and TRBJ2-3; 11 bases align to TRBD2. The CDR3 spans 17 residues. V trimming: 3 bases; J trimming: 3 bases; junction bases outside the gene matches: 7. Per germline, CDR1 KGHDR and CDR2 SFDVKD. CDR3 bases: TGTGCCACCAGTGATGCAACCGGGACTAGCGGTACAGATACGCAGTATTTT. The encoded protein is CATSDATGTSGTDTQYF.

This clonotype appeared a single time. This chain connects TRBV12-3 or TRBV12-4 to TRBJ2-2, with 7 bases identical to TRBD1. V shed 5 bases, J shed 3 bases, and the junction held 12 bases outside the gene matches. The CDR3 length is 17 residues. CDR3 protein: CASSAEKTGLYTGELFF. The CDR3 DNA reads TGTGCCAGCAGTGCTGAGAAGACAGGGTTGTACACCGGGGAGCTGTTTTTT.

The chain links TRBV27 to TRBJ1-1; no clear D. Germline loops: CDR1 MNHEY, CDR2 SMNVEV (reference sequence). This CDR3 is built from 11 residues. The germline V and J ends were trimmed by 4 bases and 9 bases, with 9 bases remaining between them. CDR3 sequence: CASSYARKAFF. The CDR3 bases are TGTGCCAGCAGTTATGCAAGGAAAGCTTTCTTT.

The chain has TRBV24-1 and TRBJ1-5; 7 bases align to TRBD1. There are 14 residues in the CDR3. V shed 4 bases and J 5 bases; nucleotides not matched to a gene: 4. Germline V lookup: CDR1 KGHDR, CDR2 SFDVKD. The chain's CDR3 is CATSDRDRHQPQHF. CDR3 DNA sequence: TGTGCCACCAGTGACCGGGACAGACATCAGCCCCAGCATTTT.

The CDR3, as DNA: TGCAGTGGATATGGGCTATTTTACGATGAGCAGTTCTTC. Translating gives CSGYGLFYDEQFF. The J gene is TRBJ2-1, the V gene TRBV20-1; D not certain. This CDR3 has 13 residues. V shed 7 bases and J shed 8 bases, with 18 bases lying between them. Germline assignment: CDR1 DFQATT and CDR2 SNEGSKA (reference sequence).

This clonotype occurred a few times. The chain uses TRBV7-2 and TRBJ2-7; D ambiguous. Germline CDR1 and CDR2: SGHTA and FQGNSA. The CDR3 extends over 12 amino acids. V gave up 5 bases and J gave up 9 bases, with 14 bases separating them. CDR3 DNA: TGTGCCAGCAGCCCCCAGGCGGCAGTGCAGTACTTC. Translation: CASSPQAAVQYF.

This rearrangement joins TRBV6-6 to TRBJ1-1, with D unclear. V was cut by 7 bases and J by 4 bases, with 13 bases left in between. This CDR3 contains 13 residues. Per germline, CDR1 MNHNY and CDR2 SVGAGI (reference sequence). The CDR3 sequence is CASTTREGTEAFF. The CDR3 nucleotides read TGTGCCAGCACCACGAGGGAGGGCACTGAAGCTTTCTTT.

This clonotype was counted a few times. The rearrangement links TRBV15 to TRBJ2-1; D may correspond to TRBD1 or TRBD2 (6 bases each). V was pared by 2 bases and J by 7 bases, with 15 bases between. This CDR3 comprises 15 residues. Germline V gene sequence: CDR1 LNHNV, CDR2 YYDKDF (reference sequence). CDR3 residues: CATSRPGGGMNEQFF. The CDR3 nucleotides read TGTGCCACCAGCAGACCCGGGGGCGGGATGAATGAGCAGTTCTTC.

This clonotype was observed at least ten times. CDR3 nucleotide sequence: TGTGCCAGCGGCGGGAGGGGAAATGAGCAGTTCTTC. The encoded protein is CASGGRGNEQFF. The chain uses TRBV3-1 and TRBJ2-1, with 9 bases identical to TRBD2. Per the germline V gene, CDR1 is LGHDT and CDR2 is YNNKEL (reference sequence). The CDR3 sequence is 12 residues long. The ends lost 8 bases at V and 7 bases at J; junction bases unmatched: 3.

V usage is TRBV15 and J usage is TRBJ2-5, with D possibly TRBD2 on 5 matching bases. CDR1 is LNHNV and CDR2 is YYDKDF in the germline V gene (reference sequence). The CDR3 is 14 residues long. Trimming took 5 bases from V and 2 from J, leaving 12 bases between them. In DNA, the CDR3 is TGTGCCACCAGCTGGGCGGGCTATCAAGAGACCCAGTACTTC. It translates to CATSWAGYQETQYF.

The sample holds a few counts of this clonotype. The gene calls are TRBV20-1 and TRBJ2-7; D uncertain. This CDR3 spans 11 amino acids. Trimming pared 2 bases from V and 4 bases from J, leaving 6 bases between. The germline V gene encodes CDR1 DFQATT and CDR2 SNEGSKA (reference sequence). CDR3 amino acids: CSARRNYEQYF. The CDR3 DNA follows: TGCAGTGCTAGACGGAATTACGAGCAGTACTTC.

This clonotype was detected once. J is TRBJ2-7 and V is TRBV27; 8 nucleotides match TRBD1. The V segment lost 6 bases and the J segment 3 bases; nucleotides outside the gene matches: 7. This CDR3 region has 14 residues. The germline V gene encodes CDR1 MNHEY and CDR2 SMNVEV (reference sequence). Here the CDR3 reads CASSGGQGGYEQYF. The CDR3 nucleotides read TGTGCCAGCAGCGGAGGACAGGGAGGCTACGAGCAGTACTTC.

CDR3 residues: CSATSSGSLTTKNEQFF. The CDR3, as DNA: TGCAGTGCTACCTCTAGCGGGAGCCTTACTACGAAGAATGAGCAGTTCTTC. This sequence joins TRBV20-1 and TRBJ2-1, with TRBD2 matching over 10 bases. Germline V CDR1 and CDR2: DFQATT, SNEGSKA (reference sequence). The CDR3 runs to 17 residues. With V trimmed by 4 bases and J by 7 bases, 16 bases remained unmatched.

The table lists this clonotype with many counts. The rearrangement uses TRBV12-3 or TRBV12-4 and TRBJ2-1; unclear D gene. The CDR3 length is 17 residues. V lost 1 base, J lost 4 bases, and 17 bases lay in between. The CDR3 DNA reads TGTGCCAGCAGTTTAGGGGTAACTACCCAGGAGTACAATGAGCAGTTCTTC. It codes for CASSLGVTTQEYNEQFF.

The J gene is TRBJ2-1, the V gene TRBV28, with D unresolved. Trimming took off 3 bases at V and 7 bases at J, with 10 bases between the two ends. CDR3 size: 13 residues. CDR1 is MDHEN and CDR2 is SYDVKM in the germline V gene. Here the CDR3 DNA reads TGTGCCAGCAGTTTTGGATTACCGAATGAGCAGTTCTTC. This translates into CASSFGLPNEQFF. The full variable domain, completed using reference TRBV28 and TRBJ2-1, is DVKVTQSSRYLVKRTGEKVFLECVQDMDHENMFWYRQDPGLGLRLIYFSYDVKMKEKGDIPEGYSVSREKKERFSLILESASTNQTSMYLCASSFGLPNEQFFGPGTRLTVL.

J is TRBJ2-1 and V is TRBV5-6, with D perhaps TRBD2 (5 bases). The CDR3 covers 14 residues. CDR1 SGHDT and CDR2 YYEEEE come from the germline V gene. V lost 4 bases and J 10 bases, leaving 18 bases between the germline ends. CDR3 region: CASSRAPPGREQFF. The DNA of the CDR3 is TGTGCCAGCAGCCGAGCCCCTCCGGGGAGAGAGCAGTTCTTC.

The CDR3 sequence: CASSTTGGTEPEAFF. The CDR3 bases are TGTGCCAGCAGCACTACAGGGGGAACCGAACCTGAAGCTTTCTTT. The genes are TRBV21-1 and TRBJ1-1; TRBD1 reflects the table's D call only, with no check against the DNA. TRBV21-1 is annotated as a pseudogene. This CDR3 is built from 15 residues.